Sequencing of this T cell receptor beta chain was carried out in a study of blood T cell repertoires in COVID-19. Per the original methods: Nucleated cell number was recorded as an estimate derived from reference gene primer amplification. The data were produced by immunoSEQ multiplex PCR, yet TCRdb's version contains in-frame clones alone and is incomplete. The DNA was the basis for D and trimming; V, J and clone size are from that table. This table has 200,000 to 300,000 clones, around 90% appearing once. Losses at the gene ends were 3 bases for V and 4 bases for J; bases not matched to a gene: 7. CDR1 is MNHEY and CDR2 is SMNVEV in the germline V gene (reference sequence). The CDR3 is made up of 15 amino acids.

Sequencing was performed on peripheral blood. The clonotype originates from a man younger than 40 with COVID-19, enrolled during active disease. The V and J genes are TRBV27 and TRBJ1-2; 8 bases line up with TRBD1. The CDR3 coding sequence is TGTGCCAGCAGTTTGGGGACAGGACTGCTCTATGGCTACACCTTC. Protein: CASSLGTGLLYGYTF.